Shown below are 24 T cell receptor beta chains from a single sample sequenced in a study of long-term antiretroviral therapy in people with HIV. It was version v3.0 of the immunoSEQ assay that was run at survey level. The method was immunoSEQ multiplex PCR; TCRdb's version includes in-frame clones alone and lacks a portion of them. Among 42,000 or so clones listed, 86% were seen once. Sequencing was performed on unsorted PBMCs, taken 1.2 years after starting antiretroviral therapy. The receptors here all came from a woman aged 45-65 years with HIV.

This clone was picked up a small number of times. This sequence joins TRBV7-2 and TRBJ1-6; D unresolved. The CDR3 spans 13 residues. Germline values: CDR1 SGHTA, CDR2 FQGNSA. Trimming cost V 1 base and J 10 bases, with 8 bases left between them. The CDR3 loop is CASSLGTGSPLHF. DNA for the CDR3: TGTGCCAGCAGCTTAGGGACGGGATCACCCCTCCACTTT.

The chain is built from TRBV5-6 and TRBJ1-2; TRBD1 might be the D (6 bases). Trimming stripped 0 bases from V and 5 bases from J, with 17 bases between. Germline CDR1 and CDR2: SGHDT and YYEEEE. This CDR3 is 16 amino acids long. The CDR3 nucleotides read TGTGCCAGCAGCTTGGACCGGGCAGGGGCCACTTATGGCTACACCTTC. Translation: CASSLDRAGATYGYTF.

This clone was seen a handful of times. This chain's CDR3 is CASSVTGSQGNTIYF. The CDR3 coding sequence is TGTGCCAGCAGTGTTACAGGGAGTCAAGGAAACACCATATATTTT. V usage is TRBV6-5 and J usage is TRBJ1-3, with TRBD1 as a possible D gene (6 bases). With 5 bases removed from V and 4 bases from J, the gap between germline ends came to 15 bases. The CDR3 has 15 amino acids. CDR1 and CDR2 (germline): MNHEY, SVGAGI.

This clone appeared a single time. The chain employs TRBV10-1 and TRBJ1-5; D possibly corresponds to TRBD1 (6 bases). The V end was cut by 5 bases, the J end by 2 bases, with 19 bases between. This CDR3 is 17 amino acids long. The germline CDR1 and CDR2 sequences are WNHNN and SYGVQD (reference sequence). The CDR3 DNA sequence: TGCGCCAGCAGTCAATTAACAGGGCGGGATTGCAATCAGCCCCAGCATTTT. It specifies CASSQLTGRDCNQPQHF.

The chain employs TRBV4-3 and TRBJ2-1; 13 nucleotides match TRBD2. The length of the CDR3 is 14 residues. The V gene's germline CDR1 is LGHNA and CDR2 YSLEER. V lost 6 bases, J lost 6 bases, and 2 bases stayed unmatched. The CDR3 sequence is CASSTSGGANEQFF. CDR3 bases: TGCGCCAGCAGTACTAGCGGGGGGGCCAATGAGCAGTTCTTC.

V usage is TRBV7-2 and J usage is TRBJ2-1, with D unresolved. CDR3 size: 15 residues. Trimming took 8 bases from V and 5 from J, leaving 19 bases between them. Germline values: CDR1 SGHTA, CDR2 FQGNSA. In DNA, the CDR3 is TGTGCCAGCGCCCCAGCCCGAACTACCGACAATGAGCAGTTCTTC. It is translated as CASAPARTTDNEQFF.

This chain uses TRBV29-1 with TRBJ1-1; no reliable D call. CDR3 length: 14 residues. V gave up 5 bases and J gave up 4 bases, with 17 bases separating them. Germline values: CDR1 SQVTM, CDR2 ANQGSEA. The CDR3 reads CSVFTQAWGTEAFF. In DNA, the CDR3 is TGCAGCGTTTTCACCCAAGCCTGGGGCACTGAAGCTTTCTTT.

The CDR3 region has the DNA TGTGCCAGCAGCCAAGAACAGAGGAACTATGGCTACACCTTC. Translated: CASSQEQRNYGYTF. The chain has TRBV4-2 and TRBJ1-2; D ambiguous. The CDR3 sequence is 14 residues long. Between the trimmed V and J ends, which lost 0 bases and 2 bases, there was a span of 7 bases. Germline V lookup: CDR1 LGHNA, CDR2 YNFKEQ.

The CDR3 DNA reads as TGTGCCTGGAGGAGCCCGGGGAACACTGAAGCTTTCTTT. This gives the protein CAWRSPGNTEAFF. The chain combines TRBV30 with TRBJ1-1; D remains unclear. This CDR3 comprises 13 residues. V shed 3 bases and J shed 1 base, with 9 bases lying between them. CDR1 and CDR2 (germline): GTSNPN, SVGIG (reference sequence).

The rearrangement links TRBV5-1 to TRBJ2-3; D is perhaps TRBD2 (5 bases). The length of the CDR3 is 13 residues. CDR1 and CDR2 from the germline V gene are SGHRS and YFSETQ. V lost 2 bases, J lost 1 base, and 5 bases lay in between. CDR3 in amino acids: CASSFGGTDTQYF. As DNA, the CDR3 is TGCGCCAGCAGCTTCGGGGGCACAGATACGCAGTATTTT. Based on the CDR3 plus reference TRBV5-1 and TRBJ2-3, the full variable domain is KAGVTQTPRYLIKTRGQQVTLSCSPISGHRSVSWYQQTPGQGLQFLFEYFSETQRNKGNFPGRFSGRQFSNSRSEMNVSTLELGDSALYLCASSFGGTDTQYFGPGTRLTVL.

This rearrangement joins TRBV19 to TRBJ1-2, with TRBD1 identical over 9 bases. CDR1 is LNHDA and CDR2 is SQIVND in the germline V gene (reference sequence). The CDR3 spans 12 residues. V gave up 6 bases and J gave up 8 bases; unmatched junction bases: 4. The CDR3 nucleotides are TGTGCCAGTAGACAGGGGGCGCGGGGCTACACCTTC. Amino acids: CASRQGARGYTF. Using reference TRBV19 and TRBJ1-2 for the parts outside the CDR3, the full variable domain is DGGITQSPKYLFRKEGQNVTLSCEQNLNHDAMYWYRQDPGQGLRLIYYSQIVNDFQKGDIAEGYSVSREKKESFPLTVTSAQKNPTAFYLCASRQGARGYTFGSGTRLTVV.

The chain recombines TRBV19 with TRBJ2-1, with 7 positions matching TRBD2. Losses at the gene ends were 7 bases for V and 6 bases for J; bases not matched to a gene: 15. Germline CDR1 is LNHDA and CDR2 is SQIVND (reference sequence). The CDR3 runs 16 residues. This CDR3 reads CASTTGEAGWGNEQFF. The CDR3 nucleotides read TGTGCCAGTACTACCGGCGAAGCGGGGTGGGGCAATGAGCAGTTCTTC.

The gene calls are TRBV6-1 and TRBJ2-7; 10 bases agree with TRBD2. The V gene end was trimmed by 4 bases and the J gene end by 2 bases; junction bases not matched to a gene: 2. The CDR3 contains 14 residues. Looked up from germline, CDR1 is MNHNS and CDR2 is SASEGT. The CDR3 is CASSASGGAYEQYF. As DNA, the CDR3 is TGTGCCAGCAGTGCCAGCGGGGGGGCCTACGAGCAGTACTTC.

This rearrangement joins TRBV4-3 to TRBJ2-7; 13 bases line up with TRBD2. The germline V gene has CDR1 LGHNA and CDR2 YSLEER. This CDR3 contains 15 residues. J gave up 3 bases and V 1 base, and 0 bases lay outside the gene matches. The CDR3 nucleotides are TGCGCCAGCAGCCAAGGGACTAGCGGGGGCTACGAGCAGTACTTC. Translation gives CASSQGTSGGYEQYF.

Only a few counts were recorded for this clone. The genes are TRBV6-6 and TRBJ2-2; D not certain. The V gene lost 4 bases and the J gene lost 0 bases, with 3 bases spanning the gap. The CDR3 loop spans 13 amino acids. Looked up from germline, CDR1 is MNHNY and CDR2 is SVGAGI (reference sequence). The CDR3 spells CASSSSNTGELFF. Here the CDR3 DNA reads TGTGCCAGCAGTTCCTCGAACACCGGGGAGCTGTTTTTT.

Written as DNA, the CDR3 is TGTGCCAGCAGCCCCCGCGGGGGGGTAGATACGCAGTATTTT. It is translated as CASSPRGGVDTQYF. V and J are TRBV7-3 and TRBJ2-3; 9 bases map to TRBD2. Germline CDR1 reads SGHTA; CDR2 reads FQGTGA. The junction had 5 bases not matched to a gene; V was cut back by 5 bases and J by 5 bases. This CDR3 spans 14 amino acids. Filled out from reference TRBV7-3 and TRBJ2-3, the complete variable domain reads GAGVSQTPSNKVTEKGKYVELRCDPISGHTALYWYRQSLGQGPEFLIYFQGTGAADDSGLPNDRFFAVRPEGSVSTLKIQRTERGDSAVYLCASSPRGGVDTQYFGPGTRLTVL.

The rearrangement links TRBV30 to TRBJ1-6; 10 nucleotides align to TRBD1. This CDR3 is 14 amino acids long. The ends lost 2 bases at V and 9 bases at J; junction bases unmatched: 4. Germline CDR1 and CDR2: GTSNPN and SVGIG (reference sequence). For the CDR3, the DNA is TGTGCCTGGAGTCCGGGACAGGGGCTTTCACCCCTCCACTTT. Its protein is CAWSPGQGLSPLHF.

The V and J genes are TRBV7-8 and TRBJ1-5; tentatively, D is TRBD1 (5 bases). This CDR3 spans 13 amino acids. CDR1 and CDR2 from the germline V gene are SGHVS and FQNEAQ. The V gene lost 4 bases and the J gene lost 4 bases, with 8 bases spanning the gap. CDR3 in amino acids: CASSSGQNQPQHF. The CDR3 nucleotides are TGTGCCAGCAGCTCGGGGCAGAATCAGCCCCAGCATTTT.

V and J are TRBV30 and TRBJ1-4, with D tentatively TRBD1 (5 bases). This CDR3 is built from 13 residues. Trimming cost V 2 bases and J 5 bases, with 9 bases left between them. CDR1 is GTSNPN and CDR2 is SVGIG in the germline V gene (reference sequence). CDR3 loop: CAWSKGINEKLFF. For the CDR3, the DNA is TGTGCCTGGAGTAAGGGGATCAATGAAAAACTGTTTTTT.

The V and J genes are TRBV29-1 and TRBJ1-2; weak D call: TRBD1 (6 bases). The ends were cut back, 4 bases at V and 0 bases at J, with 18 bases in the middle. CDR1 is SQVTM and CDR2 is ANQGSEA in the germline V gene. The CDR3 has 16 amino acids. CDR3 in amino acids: CSVGNARGGTNYGYTF. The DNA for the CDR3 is TGCAGCGTTGGTAACGCCAGGGGAGGAACTAACTATGGCTACACCTTC.

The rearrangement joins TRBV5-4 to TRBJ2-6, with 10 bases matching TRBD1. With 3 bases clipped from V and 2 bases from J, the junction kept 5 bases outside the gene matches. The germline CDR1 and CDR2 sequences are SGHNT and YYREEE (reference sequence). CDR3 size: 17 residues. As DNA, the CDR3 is TGTGCCAGCAGCTCCCGGGACAGGGGACCTGGGGCCAACGTCCTGACTTTC. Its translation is CASSSRDRGPGANVLTF.

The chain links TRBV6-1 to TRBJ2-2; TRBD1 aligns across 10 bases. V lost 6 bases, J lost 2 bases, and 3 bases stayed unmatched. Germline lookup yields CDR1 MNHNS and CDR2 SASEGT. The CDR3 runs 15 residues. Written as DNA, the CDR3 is TGTGCCAGCAGCCGGGACAGGGGAAACACCGGGGAGCTGTTTTTT. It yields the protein CASSRDRGNTGELFF.

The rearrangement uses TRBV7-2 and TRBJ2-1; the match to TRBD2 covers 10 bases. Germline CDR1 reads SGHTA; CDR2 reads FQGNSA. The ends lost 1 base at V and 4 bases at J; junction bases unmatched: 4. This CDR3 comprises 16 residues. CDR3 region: CASSLEGSGGYNEQFF. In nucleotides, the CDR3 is TGTGCCAGCAGCTTAGAAGGTAGCGGGGGGTACAATGAGCAGTTCTTC.

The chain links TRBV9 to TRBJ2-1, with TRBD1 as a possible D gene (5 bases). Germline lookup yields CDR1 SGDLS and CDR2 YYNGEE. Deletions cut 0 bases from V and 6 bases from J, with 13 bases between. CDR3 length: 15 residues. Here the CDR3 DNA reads TGTGCCAGCAGCGTAGGACAGATGGGTGCCAATGAGCAGTTCTTC. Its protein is CASSVGQMGANEQFF.